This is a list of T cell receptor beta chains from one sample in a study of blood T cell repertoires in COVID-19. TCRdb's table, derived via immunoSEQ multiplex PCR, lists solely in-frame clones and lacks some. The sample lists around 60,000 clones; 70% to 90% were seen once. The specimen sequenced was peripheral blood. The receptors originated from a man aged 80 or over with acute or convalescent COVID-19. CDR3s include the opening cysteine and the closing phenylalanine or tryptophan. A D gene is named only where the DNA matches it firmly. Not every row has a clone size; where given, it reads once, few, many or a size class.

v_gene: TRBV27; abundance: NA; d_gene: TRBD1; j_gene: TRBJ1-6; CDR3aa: CASSRRQGFDNSPLHF; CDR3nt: TGTGCCAGCAGTAGACGACAGGGTTTCGATAATTCACCCCTCCACTTT
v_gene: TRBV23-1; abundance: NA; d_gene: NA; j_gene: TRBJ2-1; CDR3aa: CASSRTGTTLNGWNEQFF; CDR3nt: TGCGCCAGCAGTCGAACCGGGACAACCCTGAACGGTTGGAATGAGCAGTTCTTC
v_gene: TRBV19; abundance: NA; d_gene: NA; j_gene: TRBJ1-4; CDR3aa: CASSYRVWRANEKLFF; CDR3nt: TGTGCCAGTAGTTATCGTGTATGGAGGGCTAATGAAAAACTGTTTTTT
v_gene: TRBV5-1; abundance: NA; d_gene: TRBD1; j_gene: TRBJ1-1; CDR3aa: CASRIGTDTEAFF; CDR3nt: TGCGCCAGCAGGATTGGGACAGACACTGAAGCTTTCTTT
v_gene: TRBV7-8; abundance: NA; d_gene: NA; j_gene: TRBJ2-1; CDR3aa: CASTLREGVHEQFF; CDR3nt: TGTGCCAGCACCCTCCGTGAGGGGGTGCATGAGCAGTTCTTC
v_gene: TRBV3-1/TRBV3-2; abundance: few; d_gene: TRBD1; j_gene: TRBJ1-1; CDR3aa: CASSLGQGWDTEAFF; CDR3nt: TGTGCCAGCAGCCTAGGACAGGGTTGGGACACTGAAGCTTTCTTT
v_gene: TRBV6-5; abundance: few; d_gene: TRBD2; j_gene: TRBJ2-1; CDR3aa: CASSKTSGLYNEQFF; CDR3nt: TGTGCCAGCAGTAAGACTAGCGGGCTCTACAATGAGCAGTTCTTC
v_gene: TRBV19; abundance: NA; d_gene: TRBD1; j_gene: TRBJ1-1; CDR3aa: CASTPDRTGITEAFF; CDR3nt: TGTGCCAGTACCCCGGATAGGACAGGCATCACTGAAGCTTTCTTT
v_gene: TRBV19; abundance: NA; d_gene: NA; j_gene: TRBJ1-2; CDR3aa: CASSSPGVYGYTF; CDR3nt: TGTGCCAGTAGTAGCCCCGGGGTCTATGGCTACACCTTC
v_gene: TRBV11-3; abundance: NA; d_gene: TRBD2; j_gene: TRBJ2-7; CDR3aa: CASSFGGGAYEQYF; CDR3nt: TGTGCCAGCAGCTTTGGTGGGGGGGCCTACGAGCAGTACTTC
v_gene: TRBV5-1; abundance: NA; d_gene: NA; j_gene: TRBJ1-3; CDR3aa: CASSLGATGNTIYF; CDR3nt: TGCGCCAGCAGCTTGGGGGCGACGGGAAACACCATATATTTT
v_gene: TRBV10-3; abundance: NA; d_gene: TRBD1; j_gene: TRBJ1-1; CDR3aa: CAISGQGTEAFF; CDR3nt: TGTGCCATCAGCGGACAGGGGACTGAAGCTTTCTTT
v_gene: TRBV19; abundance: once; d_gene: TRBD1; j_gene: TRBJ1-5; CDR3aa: CASSLQKGANQPQHF; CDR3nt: TGTGCCAGTAGCCTTCAAAAGGGGGCCAATCAGCCCCAGCATTTT
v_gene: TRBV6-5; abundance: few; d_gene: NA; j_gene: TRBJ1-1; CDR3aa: CASSPGIWGIAEAFF; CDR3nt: TGTGCCAGCAGCCCAGGGATCTGGGGCATTGCTGAAGCTTTCTTT
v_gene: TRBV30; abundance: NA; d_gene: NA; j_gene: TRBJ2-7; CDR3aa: CAWGLHEQYF; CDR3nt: TGTGCCTGGGGTCTCCACGAGCAGTACTTC
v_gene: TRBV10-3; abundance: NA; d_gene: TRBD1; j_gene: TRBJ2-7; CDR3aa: CAISVGQSYEQYF; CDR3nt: TGTGCCATCAGTGTGGGACAGTCCTACGAGCAGTACTTC
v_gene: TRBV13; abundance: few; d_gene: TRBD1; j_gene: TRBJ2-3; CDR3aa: CASSLPTGGTDTQYF; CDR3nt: TGTGCCAGCAGCCTGCCGACAGGGGGCACAGATACGCAGTATTTT
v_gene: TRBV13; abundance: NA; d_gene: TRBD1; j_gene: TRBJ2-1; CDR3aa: CASGTGDRVDEQFF; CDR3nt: TGTGCCAGCGGTACAGGGGACAGGGTCGATGAGCAGTTCTTC
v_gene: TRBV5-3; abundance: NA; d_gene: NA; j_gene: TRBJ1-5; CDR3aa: CARTPAGWQGIFGQPQHF; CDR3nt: TGTGCCAGAACCCCGGCAGGTTGGCAGGGAATATTTGGGCAGCCCCAGCATTTT
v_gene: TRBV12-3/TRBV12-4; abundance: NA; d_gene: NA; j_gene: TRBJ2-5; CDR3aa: CASSYRIETQYF; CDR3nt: TGTGCCAGCAGCTACAGAATAGAGACCCAGTACTTC
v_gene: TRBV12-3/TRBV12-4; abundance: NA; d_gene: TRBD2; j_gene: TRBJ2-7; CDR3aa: CASTHGLEYEQYF; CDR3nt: TGTGCCAGCACTCACGGACTAGAGTACGAGCAGTACTTC
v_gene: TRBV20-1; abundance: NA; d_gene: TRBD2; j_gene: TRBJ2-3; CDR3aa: CSASLSGAGTLLSTDTQYF; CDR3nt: TGCAGTGCTAGTTTAAGCGGAGCGGGGACCCTTCTTAGCACAGATACGCAGTATTTT
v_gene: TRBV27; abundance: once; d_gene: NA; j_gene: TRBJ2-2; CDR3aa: CASRRVGGELFF; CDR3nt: TGTGCCAGCAGGAGGGTTGGCGGGGAGCTGTTTTTT
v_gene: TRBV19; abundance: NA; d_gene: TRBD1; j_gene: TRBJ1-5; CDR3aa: CASRTRDRGHDQPQHF; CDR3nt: TGTGCCAGTAGGACCAGGGACAGGGGGCATGATCAGCCCCAGCATTTT
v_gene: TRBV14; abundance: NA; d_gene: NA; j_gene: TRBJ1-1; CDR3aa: CASSQDFGTGRNTEAFF; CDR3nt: TGTGCCAGCAGCCAAGATTTTGGAACAGGGCGGAACACTGAAGCTTTCTTT
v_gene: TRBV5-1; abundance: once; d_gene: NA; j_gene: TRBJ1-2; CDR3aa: CASQTGLAMGYYGYTF; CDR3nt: TGCGCCTCTCAAACAGGGCTGGCGATGGGCTACTATGGCTACACCTTC
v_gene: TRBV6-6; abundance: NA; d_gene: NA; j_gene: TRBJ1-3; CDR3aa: CASSRELRSSGNTIYF; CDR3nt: TGTGCCAGCTCCCGAGAGCTCCGGAGCTCTGGAAACACCATATATTTT
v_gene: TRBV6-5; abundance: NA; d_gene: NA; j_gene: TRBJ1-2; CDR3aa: CASSFTGYGYTF; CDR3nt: TGTGCCAGCAGTTTCACAGGTTATGGCTACACCTTC
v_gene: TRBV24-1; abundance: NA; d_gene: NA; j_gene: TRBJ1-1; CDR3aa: CATSDLAGDTEAFF; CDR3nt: TGTGCCACCAGTGATTTGGCCGGGGACACTGAAGCTTTCTTT
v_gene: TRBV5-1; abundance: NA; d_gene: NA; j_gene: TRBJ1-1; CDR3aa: CASSLGRGLGGTEAFF; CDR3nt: TGCGCCAGCAGCTTGGGCCGGGGCCTGGGGGGCACTGAAGCTTTCTTT
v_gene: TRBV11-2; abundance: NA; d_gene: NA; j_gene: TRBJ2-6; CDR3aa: CASSLVGVSSGANVLTF; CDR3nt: TGTGCCAGCAGCTTAGTAGGAGTGTCCTCGGGGGCCAACGTCCTGACTTTC
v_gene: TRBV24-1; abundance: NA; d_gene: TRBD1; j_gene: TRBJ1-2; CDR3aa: CATSPSSGQGENYGYTF; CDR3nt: TGTGCCACCAGTCCCTCATCCGGGCAGGGGGAGAACTATGGCTACACCTTC
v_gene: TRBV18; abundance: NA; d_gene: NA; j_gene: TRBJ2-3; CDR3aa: CASSVRTGTDTQYF; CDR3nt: TGTGCCAGCTCAGTAAGGACAGGCACAGATACGCAGTATTTT
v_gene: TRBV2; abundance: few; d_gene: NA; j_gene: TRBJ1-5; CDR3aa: CASRTGTLSNQPQHF; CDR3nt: TGTGCCAGCAGGACAGGTACCCTTAGCAATCAGCCCCAGCATTTT
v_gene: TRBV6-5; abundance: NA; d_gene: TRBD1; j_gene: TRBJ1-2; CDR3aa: CASGGTRGSNYGYTF; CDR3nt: TGTGCCAGTGGAGGGACCAGGGGGTCTAACTATGGCTACACCTTC
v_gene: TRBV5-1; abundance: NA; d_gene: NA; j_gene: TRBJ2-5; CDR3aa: CASSSQETQYF; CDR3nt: TGCGCCAGCAGCTCTCAAGAGACCCAGTACTTC
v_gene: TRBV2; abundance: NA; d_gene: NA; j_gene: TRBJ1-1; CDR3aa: CASSDGGGGTEAFF; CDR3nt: TGTGCCAGCAGTGATGGGGGGGGCGGCACTGAAGCTTTCTTT
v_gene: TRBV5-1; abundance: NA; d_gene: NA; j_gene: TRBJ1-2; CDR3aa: CASSLADRSYGYTF; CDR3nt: TGCGCCAGCAGCTTGGCCGACAGGAGCTATGGCTACACCTTC
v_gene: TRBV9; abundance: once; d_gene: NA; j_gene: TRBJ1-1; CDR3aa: CASSVSAGNTEAFF; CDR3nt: TGTGCCAGCAGCGTTTCAGCAGGGAACACTGAAGCTTTCTTT
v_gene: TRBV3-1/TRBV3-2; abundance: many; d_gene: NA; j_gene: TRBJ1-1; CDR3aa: CASSQSLMNTEAFF; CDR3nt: TGTGCCAGCAGCCAATCTCTTATGAACACTGAAGCTTTCTTT
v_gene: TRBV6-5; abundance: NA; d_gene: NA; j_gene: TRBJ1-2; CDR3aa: CASSYAGDSDGYTF; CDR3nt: TGTGCCAGCAGTTACGCAGGGGATAGCGATGGCTACACCTTC
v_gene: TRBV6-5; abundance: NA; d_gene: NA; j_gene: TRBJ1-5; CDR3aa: CASSPTGAYQPQHF; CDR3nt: TGTGCCAGCAGTCCTACTGGGGCCTATCAGCCCCAGCATTTT
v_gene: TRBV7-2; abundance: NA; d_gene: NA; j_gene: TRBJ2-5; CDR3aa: CASSLKFLAGETQYF; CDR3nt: TGTGCCAGCAGCTTAAAGTTTCTAGCTGGGGAGACCCAGTACTTC
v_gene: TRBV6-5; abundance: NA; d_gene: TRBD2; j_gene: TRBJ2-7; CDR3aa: CASRGLAGAIEQYF; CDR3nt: TGTGCCAGCAGGGGACTAGCGGGGGCAATCGAGCAGTACTTC
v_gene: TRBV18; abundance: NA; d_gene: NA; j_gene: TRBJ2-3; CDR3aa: CASSLDRQDTDTQYF; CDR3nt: TGTGCCAGCTCGCTTGATAGACAGGACACAGATACGCAGTATTTT
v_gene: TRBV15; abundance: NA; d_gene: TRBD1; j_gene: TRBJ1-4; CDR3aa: CATSRDGTGLDEKLFF; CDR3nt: TGTGCCACCAGCAGAGATGGGACAGGGTTGGATGAAAAACTGTTTTTT
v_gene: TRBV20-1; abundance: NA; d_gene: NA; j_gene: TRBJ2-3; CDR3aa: CSASGQTDTQYF; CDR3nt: TGCAGTGCTAGTGGACAGACAGATACGCAGTATTTT
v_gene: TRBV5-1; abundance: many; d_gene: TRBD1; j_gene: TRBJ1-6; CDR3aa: CASSVQGGSYNSPLHF; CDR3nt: TGCGCCAGCAGCGTACAGGGGGGATCCTATAATTCACCCCTCCACTTT
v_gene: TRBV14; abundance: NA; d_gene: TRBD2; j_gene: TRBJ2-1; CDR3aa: CASSLTSGGTNEQFF; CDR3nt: TGTGCCAGCAGCCTCACTAGCGGGGGGACCAATGAGCAGTTCTTC
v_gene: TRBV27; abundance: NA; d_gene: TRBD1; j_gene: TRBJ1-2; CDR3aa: CASSLSRGQGGGYTF; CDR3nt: TGTGCCAGCAGTCTTTCCCGTGGACAGGGTGGAGGCTACACCTTC
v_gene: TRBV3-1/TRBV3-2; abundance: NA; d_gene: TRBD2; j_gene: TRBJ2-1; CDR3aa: CASSHSGGANNEQFF; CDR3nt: TGTGCCAGCAGCCACAGCGGGGGGGCCAACAATGAGCAGTTCTTC
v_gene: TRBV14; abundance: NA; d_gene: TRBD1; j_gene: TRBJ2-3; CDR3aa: CASSQEWGTGTQYF; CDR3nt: TGTGCCAGCAGCCAAGAATGGGGGACAGGTACGCAGTATTTT
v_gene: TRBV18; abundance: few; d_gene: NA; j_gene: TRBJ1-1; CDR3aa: CASSLYGSMNTEAFF; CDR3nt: TGTGCCAGCTCACTCTACGGGAGTATGAACACTGAAGCTTTCTTT
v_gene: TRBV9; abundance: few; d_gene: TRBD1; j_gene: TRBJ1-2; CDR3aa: CASSASGGNGYTF; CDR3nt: TGTGCCAGCAGCGCGTCAGGGGGCAATGGCTACACCTTC
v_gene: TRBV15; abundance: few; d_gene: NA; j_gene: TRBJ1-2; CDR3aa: CATSSTSNYGYTF; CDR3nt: TGTGCCACCAGCAGCACAAGTAACTATGGCTACACCTTC
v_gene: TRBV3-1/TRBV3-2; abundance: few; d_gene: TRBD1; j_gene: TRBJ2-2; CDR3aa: CASSPQGIGELFF; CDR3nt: TGTGCCAGCAGTCCACAGGGGATCGGGGAGCTGTTTTTT
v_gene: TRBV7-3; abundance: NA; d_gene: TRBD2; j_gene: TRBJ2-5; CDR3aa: CASSRRGGPETQYF; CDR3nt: TGTGCCAGCAGCCGGCGGGGGGGTCCAGAGACCCAGTACTTC
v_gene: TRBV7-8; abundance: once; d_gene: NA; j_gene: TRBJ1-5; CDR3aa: CASSQTVNQPQHF; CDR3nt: TGTGCCAGCAGCCAGACAGTCAATCAGCCCCAGCATTTT
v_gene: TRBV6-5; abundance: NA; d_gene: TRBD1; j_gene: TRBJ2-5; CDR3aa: CASSYQGVIQETQYF; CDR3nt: TGTGCCAGCAGTTACCAGGGGGTGATCCAAGAGACCCAGTACTTC
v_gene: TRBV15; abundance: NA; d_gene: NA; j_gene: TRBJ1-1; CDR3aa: CATSRRFDTEAFF; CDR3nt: TGTGCCACCAGCAGACGTTTCGACACTGAAGCTTTCTTT